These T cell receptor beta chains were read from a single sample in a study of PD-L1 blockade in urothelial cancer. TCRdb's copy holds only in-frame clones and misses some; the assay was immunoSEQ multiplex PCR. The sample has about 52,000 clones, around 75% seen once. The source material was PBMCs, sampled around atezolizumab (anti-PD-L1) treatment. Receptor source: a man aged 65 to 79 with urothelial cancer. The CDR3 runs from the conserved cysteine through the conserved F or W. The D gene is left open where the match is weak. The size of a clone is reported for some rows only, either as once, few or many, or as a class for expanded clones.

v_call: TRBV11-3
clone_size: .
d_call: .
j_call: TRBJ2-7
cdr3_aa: CASSSSHGSYEQYF
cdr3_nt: TGTGCCAGCAGCTCCTCTCACGGGTCCTACGAGCAGTACTTC

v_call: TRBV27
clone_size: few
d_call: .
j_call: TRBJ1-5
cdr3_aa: CASSFRTANQPQHF
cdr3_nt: TGTGCCAGCAGTTTCCGGACAGCTAATCAGCCCCAGCATTTT

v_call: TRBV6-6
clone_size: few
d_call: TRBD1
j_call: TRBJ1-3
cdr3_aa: CASSYSRGPPGNTIYF
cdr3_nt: TGTGCCAGCAGTTACTCCAGGGGGCCCCCTGGAAACACCATATATTTT

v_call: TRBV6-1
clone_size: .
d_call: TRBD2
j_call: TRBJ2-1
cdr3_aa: CASTLAGGPYNEQFF
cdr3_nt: TGTGCCAGCACCTTAGCGGGAGGGCCCTACAATGAGCAGTTCTTC

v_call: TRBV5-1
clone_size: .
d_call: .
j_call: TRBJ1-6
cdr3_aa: CASSLGQGLDSPLHF
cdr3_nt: TGCGCCAGCAGCTTGGGCCAGGGACTAGATTCACCCCTCCACTTT

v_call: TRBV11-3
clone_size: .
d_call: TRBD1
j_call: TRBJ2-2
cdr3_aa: CASSAQTGANTGELFF
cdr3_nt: TGTGCCAGCAGCGCGCAGACAGGGGCTAACACCGGGGAGCTGTTTTTT

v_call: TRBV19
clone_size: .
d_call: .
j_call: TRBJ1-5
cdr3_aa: CASSIDRGSGNQPQHF
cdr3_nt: TGTGCCAGTAGTATAGATCGGGGAAGCGGCAATCAGCCCCAGCATTTT

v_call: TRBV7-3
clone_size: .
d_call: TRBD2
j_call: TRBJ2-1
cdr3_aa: CASSLIASGRIVEQFF
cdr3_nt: TGTGCCAGCAGCTTAATAGCTAGCGGGAGAATAGTTGAGCAGTTCTTC

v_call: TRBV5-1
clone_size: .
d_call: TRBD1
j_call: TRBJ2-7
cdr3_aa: CASSSGGTGPYEQYF
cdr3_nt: TGCGCCAGCAGCTCGGGCGGGACAGGCCCCTACGAGCAGTACTTC

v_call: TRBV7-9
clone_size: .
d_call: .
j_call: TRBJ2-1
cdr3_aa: CASSLGATSGAIDEQFF
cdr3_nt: TGTGCCAGCAGCTTAGGGGCGACTAGTGGCGCAATCGATGAGCAGTTCTTC

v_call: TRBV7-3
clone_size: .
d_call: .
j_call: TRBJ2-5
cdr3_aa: CASSFFKVAEETQYF
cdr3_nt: TGTGCCAGCAGCTTTTTTAAAGTGGCAGAAGAGACCCAGTACTTC

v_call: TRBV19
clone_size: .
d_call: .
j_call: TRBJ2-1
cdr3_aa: CASSTFRDEQFF
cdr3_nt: TGTGCCAGTAGTACCTTCCGGGATGAGCAGTTCTTC

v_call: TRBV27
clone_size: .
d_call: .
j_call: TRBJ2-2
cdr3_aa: CASSLLGSGELFF
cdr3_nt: TGTGCCAGCAGTTTACTCGGTAGCGGGGAGCTGTTTTTT

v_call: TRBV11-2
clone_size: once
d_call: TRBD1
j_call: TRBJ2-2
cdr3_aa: CASSYLRDRGNTGELFF
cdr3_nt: TGTGCCAGCAGCTACCTAAGGGACAGGGGAAATACCGGGGAGCTGTTTTTT

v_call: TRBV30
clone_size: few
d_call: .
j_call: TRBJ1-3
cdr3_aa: CAWSHSSGNTIYF
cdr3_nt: TGTGCCTGGAGCCACAGCTCTGGAAACACCATATATTTT

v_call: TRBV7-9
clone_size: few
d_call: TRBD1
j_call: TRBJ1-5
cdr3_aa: CASSRGQGRDQPQHF
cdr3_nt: TGTGCCAGCAGCCGAGGACAGGGCAGGGATCAGCCCCAGCATTTT

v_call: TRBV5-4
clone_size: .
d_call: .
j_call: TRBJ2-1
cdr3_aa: CASSPGISAQTRNEQFF
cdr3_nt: TGTGCCAGCTCCCCGGGGATATCGGCCCAGACTCGCAATGAGCAGTTCTTC

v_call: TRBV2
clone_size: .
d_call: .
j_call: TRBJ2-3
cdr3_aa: CASSAGGLTKTDTQYF
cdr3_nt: TGTGCCAGCAGTGCAGGGGGACTGACTAAAACAGATACGCAGTATTTT